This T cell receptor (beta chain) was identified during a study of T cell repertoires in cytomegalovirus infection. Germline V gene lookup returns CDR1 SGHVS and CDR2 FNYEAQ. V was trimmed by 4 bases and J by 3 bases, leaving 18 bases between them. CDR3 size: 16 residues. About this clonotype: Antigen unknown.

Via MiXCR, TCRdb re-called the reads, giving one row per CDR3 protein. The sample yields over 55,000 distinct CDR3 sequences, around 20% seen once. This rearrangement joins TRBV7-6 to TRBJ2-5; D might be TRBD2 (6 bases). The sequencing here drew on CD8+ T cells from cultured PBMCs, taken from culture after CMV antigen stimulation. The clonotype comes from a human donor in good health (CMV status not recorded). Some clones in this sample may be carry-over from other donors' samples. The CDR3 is CASSSRVRGGEETQYF. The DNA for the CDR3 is TGTGCCAGCAGCTCCCGAGTTAGGGGCGGGGAAGAGACCCAGTACTTC.